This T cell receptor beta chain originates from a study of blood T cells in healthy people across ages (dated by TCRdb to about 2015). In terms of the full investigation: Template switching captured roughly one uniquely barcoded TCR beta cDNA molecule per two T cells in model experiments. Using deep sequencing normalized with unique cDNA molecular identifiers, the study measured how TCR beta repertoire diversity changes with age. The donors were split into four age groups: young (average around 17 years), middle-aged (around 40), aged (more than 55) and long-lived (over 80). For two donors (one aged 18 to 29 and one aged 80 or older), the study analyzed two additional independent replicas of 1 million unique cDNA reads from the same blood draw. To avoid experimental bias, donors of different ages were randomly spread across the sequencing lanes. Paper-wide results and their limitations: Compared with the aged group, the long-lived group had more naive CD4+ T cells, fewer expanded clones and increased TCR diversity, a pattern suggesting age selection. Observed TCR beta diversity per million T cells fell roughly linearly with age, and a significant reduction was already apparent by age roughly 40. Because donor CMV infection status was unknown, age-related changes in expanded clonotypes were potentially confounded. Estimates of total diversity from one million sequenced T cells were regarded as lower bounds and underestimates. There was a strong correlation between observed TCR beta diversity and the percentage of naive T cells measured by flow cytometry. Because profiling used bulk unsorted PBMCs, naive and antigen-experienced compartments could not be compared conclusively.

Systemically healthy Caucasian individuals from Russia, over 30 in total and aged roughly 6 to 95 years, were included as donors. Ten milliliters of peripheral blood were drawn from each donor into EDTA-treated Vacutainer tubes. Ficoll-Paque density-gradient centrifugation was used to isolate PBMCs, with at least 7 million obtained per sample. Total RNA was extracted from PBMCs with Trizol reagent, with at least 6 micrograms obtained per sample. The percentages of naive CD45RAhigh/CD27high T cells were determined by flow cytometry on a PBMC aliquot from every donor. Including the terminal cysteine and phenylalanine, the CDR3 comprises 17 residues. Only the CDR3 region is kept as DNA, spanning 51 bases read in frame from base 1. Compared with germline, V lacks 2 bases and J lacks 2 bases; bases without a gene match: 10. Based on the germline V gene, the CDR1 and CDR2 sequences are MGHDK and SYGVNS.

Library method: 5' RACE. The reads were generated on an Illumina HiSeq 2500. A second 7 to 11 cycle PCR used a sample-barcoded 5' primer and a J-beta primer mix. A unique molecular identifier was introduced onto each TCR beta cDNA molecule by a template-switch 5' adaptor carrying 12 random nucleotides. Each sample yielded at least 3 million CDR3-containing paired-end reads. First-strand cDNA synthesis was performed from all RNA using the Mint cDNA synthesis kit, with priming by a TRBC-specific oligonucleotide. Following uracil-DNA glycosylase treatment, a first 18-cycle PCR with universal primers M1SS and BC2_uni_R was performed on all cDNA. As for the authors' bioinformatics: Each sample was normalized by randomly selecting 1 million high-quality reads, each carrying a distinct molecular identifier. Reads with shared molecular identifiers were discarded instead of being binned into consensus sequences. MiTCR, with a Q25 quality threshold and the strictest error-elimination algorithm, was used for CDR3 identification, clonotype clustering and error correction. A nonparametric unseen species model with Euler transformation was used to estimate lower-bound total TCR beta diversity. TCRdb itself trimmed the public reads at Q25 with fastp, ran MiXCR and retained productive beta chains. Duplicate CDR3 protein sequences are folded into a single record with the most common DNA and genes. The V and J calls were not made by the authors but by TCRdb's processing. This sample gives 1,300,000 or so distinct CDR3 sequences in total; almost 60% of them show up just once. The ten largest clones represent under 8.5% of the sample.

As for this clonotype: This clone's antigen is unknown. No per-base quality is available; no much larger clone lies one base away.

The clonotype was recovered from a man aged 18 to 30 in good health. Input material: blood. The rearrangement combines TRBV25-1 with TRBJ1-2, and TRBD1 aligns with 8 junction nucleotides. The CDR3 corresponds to CASSENTPGQGNYGYTF. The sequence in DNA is TGTGCCAGCAGTGAAAACACGCCCGGACAGGGAAACTATGGCTACACCTTC.